In its sample, the clone carrying this TCR beta chain was seen many times. Antigen: not known. Relying on iRepertoire HTBI primers and Arm-PCR of CDR3 regions, the team built TCR beta libraries. TCRdb itself ran the multiplex PCR reads through MiXCR, one entry per CDR3 protein. This table holds around 340,000 distinct CDR3 sequences, about 20% found once. These data originate in a study of regulatory T cells in long-lasting Graves disease. As for the study in general: Over-5-year antithyroid drug use with positive TSH receptor antibodies defined persistent Graves' disease in the study.

The time point is: persistent/refractory GD, antithyroid drugs over 5 years with positive TRAb. The authors made the TCR library using RNA they extracted from PBMCs. The CDR3 extends over 17 amino acids. With V trimmed by 7 bases and J by 8 bases, 20 bases remained unmatched. Per the germline V gene, CDR1 is SNHLY and CDR2 is FYNNEI. The study, taken as a whole, reports: There were preferences for TRBV28, TRBJ1-2 and TRBJ2-5 in persistent disease. Rather than thyroid tissue, only peripheral blood underwent study. Small sample size may have lowered accuracy.

The origin of this receptor is a female donor with Graves disease. Here the sequenced sample was peripheral blood mononuclear cells (PBMCs), taken when the disease was refractory, from a patient treated with antithyroid drugs. The V call is TRBV2, the J call TRBJ1-2; 9 bases are a match to TRBD1. In nucleotides, the CDR3 is TGTGCCAGCATCGGTAACAGGGGGCTCCGCAGTGAGAGGGGCTACACCTTC. This translates into CASIGNRGLRSERGYTF.